The TCR beta chain under discussion was sequenced for a study of T cell repertoires in cytomegalovirus infection. TCRdb reanalysed the reads using MiXCR and keeps one entry per CDR3 protein. The sample consists of about 920,000 distinct CDR3 sequences, around 31% of them appearing once. This clonotype was seen a few times. Its antigen is unidentified. An end of the junction does not agree with germline; a read error may underlie this. Germline CDR1 DFQATT, CDR2 SNEGSKA (reference sequence). This CDR3 contains 15 residues. This specimen consisted of cultured CD8+ T cells from PBMCs, obtained from culture after CMV antigen stimulation. The chain has TRBV20-1 and TRBJ1-5, with a weak D call TRBD1 (6 bases). This clonotype was sampled from a human donor in good health (CMV status not recorded). Some clones in this sample may be carry-over from other donors' samples. CDR3 sequence: CSGRSGQKTNQPQHF. The CDR3 DNA is TGCAGTGGTAGATCTGGACAGAAAACAAATCAGCCCCAGCATTTT.